This T cell receptor (beta chain) comes out of a study of blood T cells in healthy people across ages. The length of the CDR3 is 16 residues. A second about 6 to 12 cycle PCR used barcoded and J-beta primers. TCRdb re-called the 5' RACE reads through MiXCR, storing one row per CDR3 protein. The table includes some 880,000 distinct CDR3 sequences, roughly 34% detected once. The specimen sequenced was blood. The receptor was isolated from a man between 18 and 35 years old in good health. The chain links TRBV12-3 or TRBV12-4 to TRBJ2-5; D could derive from TRBD1 or TRBD2 (7 bases each). TRBJ2-1 explains the end of the DNA better; the J call may be wrong. The CDR3 sequence: CASSFSGTVRRETQFF. Here the CDR3 DNA reads TGTGCCAGCAGTTTTTCCGGGACAGTGCGGCGGGAGACCCAGTTCTTC.